This T cell receptor (beta chain) was recovered during a study of T cell changes during pregnancy in multiple sclerosis (dated by TCRdb to the late 2010s). About the study as a whole: The study examined how the T cell repertoire changed over the course of pregnancy in women with multiple sclerosis.

Comment on this clone: Its antigen has not been determined. One base away there is no much larger clone; base qualities are not given.

Library generation was performed with the immunoSEQ multiplex PCR assay. What TCRdb holds here is the immuneACCESS table cut down to in-frame rearrangements. Part of the clones is not present; checked against another copy, under half of the missing clones reflect an unresolved V gene, and the others are unexplained. The sample table records 50,000 or so clones; 80% to 95% of these occur just once. The top ten clones comprise around 2% of the sample. The CDR3 contains 17 residues, cysteine and phenylalanine counted. This entry keeps only the CDR3 DNA: 51 bases, framed from base 1. The germline V gene encodes CDR1 LNHDA and CDR2 SQIVND (reference sequence). The germline V end is reduced by 3 bases and the J end by 0 bases; junction bases left unmatched: 5.

Sequences were derived from peripheral blood, sampled in the third trimester of pregnancy. The clonotype originates from a female donor with multiple sclerosis, enrolled in a pregnancy study. The chain couples TRBV19 to TRBJ2-1; 10 central nucleotides agree with TRBD2. CDR3 region: CASSISASGSSYNEQFF. The DNA sequence is TGTGCCAGTAGTATTTCGGCTAGCGGGAGCTCCTACAATGAGCAGTTCTTC.